What follows are 14 T cell receptor beta chains derived from one specimen sequenced in a study of T-cell memory formation after mild COVID-19. TCRdb reanalysed the 5' RACE reads using MiXCR and keeps one entry per CDR3 protein. The table records about 190,000 distinct CDR3 sequences, approximately 20% of them present only once. The sample was PBMCs or a T cell subset sorted from them (not recorded which). These receptors were collected from an adult woman who had mild COVID-19 (a few samples of this study predate the infection). Cell type and time point are not known.

This clonotype was seen only a few times. The gene calls are TRBV18 and TRBJ2-3; D may be TRBD2 (6 bases). The germline V and J ends were trimmed by 2 bases and 4 bases, with 13 bases remaining between them. Germline loops: CDR1 KGHSH, CDR2 LQKENI. The CDR3 sequence is 15 residues long. The CDR3 spells CASSPRLAKADTQYF. CDR3 nucleotides: TGTGCCAGCTCACCAAGGCTAGCGAAAGCAGATACGCAGTATTTT.

This clonotype was seen only a few times. The V gene is TRBV7-8, the J gene TRBJ2-2; D gene ambiguous. There are 12 residues in the CDR3. Looked up from germline, CDR1 is SGHVS and CDR2 is FQNEAQ. V dropped 8 bases and J dropped 9 bases, with 13 bases sitting between them. The chain's CDR3 is CASRLRPRELFF. The CDR3 coding sequence is TGTGCCAGCCGCCTCCGACCTAGGGAGCTGTTTTTT.

The genes are TRBV18 and TRBJ1-1; D is undetermined. The CDR3 consists of 15 residues. Germline V lookup: CDR1 KGHSH, CDR2 LQKENI. V was trimmed by 6 bases and J by 0 bases, leaving 14 bases between them. The CDR3 region is CASSPIREMNTEAFF. In DNA, the CDR3 is TGTGCCAGCTCCCCCATTAGGGAGATGAACACTGAAGCTTTCTTT. The whole variable domain, filled in from reference TRBV18 and TRBJ1-1, reads NAGVMQNPRHLVRRRGQEARLRCSPMKGHSHVYWYRQLPEEGLKFMVYLQKENIIDESGMPKERFSAEFPKEGPSILRIQQVVRGDSAAYFCASSPIREMNTEAFFGQGTRLTVV.

This clonotype was observed a handful of times. This chain links TRBV7-9 with TRBJ1-4; 10 positions match TRBD1. With 4 bases clipped from V and 5 bases from J, the junction kept 7 bases outside the gene matches. Germline lookup yields CDR1 SEHNR and CDR2 FQNEAQ (reference sequence). This CDR3 has 16 residues. This CDR3 reads CASSSYRDRGNEKLFF. CDR3 in DNA: TGTGCCAGCAGCTCCTATCGGGACAGGGGCAATGAAAAACTGTTTTTT.

The CDR3 region is CSAPQDGYNGQPQHF. The CDR3 bases are TGCAGTGCTCCCCAAGATGGGTATAACGGTCAGCCCCAGCATTTT. V gene TRBV20-1 combines with J gene TRBJ1-5; D remains unclear. Germline CDR1 is DFQATT and CDR2 is SNEGSKA (reference sequence). The CDR3 sequence is 15 residues long. The ends were cut back, 5 bases at V and 6 bases at J, with 20 bases in the middle.

The V and J genes are TRBV20-1 and TRBJ2-3; a possible D gene is TRBD2 (6 bases). Germline lookup yields CDR1 DFQATT and CDR2 SNEGSKA (reference sequence). The V end was cut by 5 bases, the J end by 2 bases, with 17 bases between. This CDR3 is built from 15 residues. In DNA form, the CDR3 reads TGCAGTGCTGCCCGATCGGCGGGGAACACAGATACGCAGTATTTT. Protein product: CSAARSAGNTDTQYF.

The chain links TRBV20-1 to TRBJ2-5; maybe TRBD2 (5 bases). CDR1 and CDR2 from the germline V gene are DFQATT and SNEGSKA (reference sequence). Trimming left V 2 bases short and J 4 bases short, with 11 bases between. The CDR3 spans 13 residues. The CDR3 is CSARRLARETQYF. The CDR3 region has the DNA TGCAGTGCTAGAAGGCTAGCCCGAGAGACCCAGTACTTC.

This clonotype was picked up many times. The chain uses TRBV20-1 and TRBJ1-1; D remains unclear. The length of the CDR3 is 13 residues. Trimming stripped 3 bases from V and 12 bases from J, with 20 bases between. Per the germline V gene, CDR1 is DFQATT and CDR2 is SNEGSKA (reference sequence). In DNA, the CDR3 is TGCAGTGCTAGTAGTCCCGGGCGGGAGGCAACTTTCTTT. Amino acid sequence: CSASSPGREATFF.

Only a few counts were recorded for this clonotype. The chain uses TRBV30 and TRBJ1-1; D possibly corresponds to TRBD1 (6 bases). Germline V gives CDR1 GTSNPN, CDR2 SVGIG (reference sequence). V was pared by 4 bases and J by 4 bases, with 10 bases between. There are 12 residues in the CDR3. This CDR3 is CAWNRESTEAFF. The CDR3 nucleotides read TGTGCCTGGAACAGGGAAAGCACTGAAGCTTTCTTT. Supplemented by reference TRBV30 and TRBJ1-1, the full variable domain reads SQTIHQWPATLVQPVGSPLSLECTVEGTSNPNLYWYRQAAGRGLQLLFYSVGIGQISSEVPQNLSASRPQDRQFILSSKKLLLSDSGFYLCAWNRESTEAFFGQGTRLTVV.

This clonotype has only a few counts. The chain is built from TRBV5-6 and TRBJ2-1; D might be TRBD2 (6 bases). CDR3 length: 13 residues. The germline gives CDR1 SGHDT, CDR2 YYEEEE. Trimming took off 2 bases at V and 7 bases at J, with 10 bases between the two ends. The DNA for the CDR3 is TGTGCCAGCAGCTTTCCGGAGGGGAATGAGCAGTTCTTC. Translation: CASSFPEGNEQFF. Variable domain in full (rest from reference TRBV5-6 and TRBJ2-1): DAGVTQSPTHLIKTRGQQVTLRCSPKSGHDTVSWYQQALGQGPQFIFQYYEEEERQRGNFPDRFSGHQFPNYSSELNVNALLLGDSALYLCASSFPEGNEQFFGPGTRLTVL.

The chain employs TRBV10-3 and TRBJ2-3; perhaps TRBD2 as D (5 bases). CDR3 length: 12 amino acids. Germline V gives CDR1 ENHRY, CDR2 SYGVKD. V lost 2 bases and J lost 9, with 9 bases in between. The CDR3 DNA is TGTGCCATCAGTGAGGGGGAGAAGACGCAGTATTTT. This gives the protein CAISEGEKTQYF.

The chain has TRBV5-1 and TRBJ2-2; unclear D gene. The V gene lost 0 bases and the J gene lost 1 base, with 7 bases spanning the gap. Germline assignment: CDR1 SGHRS and CDR2 YFSETQ. The CDR3 consists of 15 residues. CDR3 sequence reads: CASSLGVGNTGELFF. CDR3 bases: TGCGCCAGCAGCTTGGGAGTGGGGAACACCGGGGAGCTGTTTTTT.

In this sample, this clonotype turned up a few times. This chain uses TRBV30 with TRBJ2-4, with no clear D. This CDR3 region has 12 residues. V was pared by 0 bases and J by 13 bases, with 13 bases between. The V gene's germline CDR1 is GTSNPN and CDR2 SVGIG (reference sequence). CDR3 DNA sequence: TGTGCCTGGAGTGTGACCGGGCCTCTACAGTACTTC. It yields the protein CAWSVTGPLQYF.

This clonotype showed up many times. This CDR3 reads CASSPGSGAGVYNEQFF. The CDR3 region has the DNA TGTGCCAGCAGCCCCGGATCAGGGGCGGGAGTATATAATGAGCAGTTCTTC. The rearrangement links TRBV14 to TRBJ2-1, with TRBD2 as a possible D gene (7 bases). This CDR3 contains 17 residues. Trimming shortened V by 4 bases and J by 7 bases, and 23 bases separated the two germline ends. Looked up from germline, CDR1 is SGHDN and CDR2 is FVKESK.